This TCR beta chain was identified during a study of PD-L1 blockade in urothelial cancer. For the study at large: It was around 2014 that patients started atezolizumab at 1,200 mg intravenously every 3 weeks. Treatment start was followed by blood analysis at 3 weeks (second dose) and again at 6 weeks.

Spiking of synthetic TCR analog templates was performed in each PCR. TCRdb's copy holds only in-frame clones and misses some; the assay was immunoSEQ multiplex PCR. The sample comprises 70,000 to 85,000 clones, around four fifths of which are singletons, and 4.5% to 5.5% rests with the top ten. Patient disease was locally advanced or metastatic urothelial carcinoma. V lost 4 bases and J lost 6, with 17 bases in between. Germline CDR1 reads SGHRS; CDR2 reads YFSETQ. The CDR3 is made up of 15 amino acids. The TCR originated in a man aged 65 to 79 with urothelial cancer. The starting material was PBMCs, obtained around atezolizumab (anti-PD-L1) treatment. This chain uses TRBV5-1 with TRBJ2-1; possibly TRBD2 for D (6 bases). CDR3 sequence: CASSPDGTQANEQFF. CDR3 in DNA: TGCGCCAGCAGCCCGGACGGGACTCAGGCCAATGAGCAGTTCTTC.